This T cell receptor (beta chain) derives from a study of blood T cell repertoires in COVID-19. The method was immunoSEQ multiplex PCR; TCRdb's version includes in-frame clones alone and lacks a portion of them. The data show more than 300,000 clones, with about nine tenths seen just once and about 0.78% held by the top ten. Germline V lookup: CDR1 SQVTM, CDR2 ANQGSEA. There are 13 residues in the CDR3. V was pared by 4 bases and J by 9 bases, with 10 bases of the junction left unmatched. The specimen was PBMCs or T cells enriched from blood (not recorded which). This chain links TRBV29-1 with TRBJ2-3; the match to TRBD2 covers 7 bases. This receptor was obtained from a woman between 40 and 55 years old who had been exposed to COVID-19. The chain's CDR3 is CSVASGDPMTQYF. The CDR3 DNA sequence: TGCAGCGTTGCCAGCGGGGATCCAATGACGCAGTATTTT.